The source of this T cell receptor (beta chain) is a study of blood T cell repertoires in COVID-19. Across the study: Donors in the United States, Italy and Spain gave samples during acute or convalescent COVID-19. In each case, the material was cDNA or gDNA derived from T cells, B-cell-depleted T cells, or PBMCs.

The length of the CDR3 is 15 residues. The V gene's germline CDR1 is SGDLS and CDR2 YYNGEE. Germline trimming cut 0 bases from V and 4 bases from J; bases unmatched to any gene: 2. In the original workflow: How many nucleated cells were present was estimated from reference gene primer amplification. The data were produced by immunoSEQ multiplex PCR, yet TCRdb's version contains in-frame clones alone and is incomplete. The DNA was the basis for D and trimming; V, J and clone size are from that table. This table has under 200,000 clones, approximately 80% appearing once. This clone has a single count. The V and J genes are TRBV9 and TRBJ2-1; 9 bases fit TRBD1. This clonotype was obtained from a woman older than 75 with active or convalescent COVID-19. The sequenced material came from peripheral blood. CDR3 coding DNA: TGTGCCAGCAGCGTAGTACAGGGGGCATACAATGAGCAGTTCTTC. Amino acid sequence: CASSVVQGAYNEQFF.